Presented here are 27 T cell receptor beta chains from one specimen sequenced in a study of graft-versus-host responses after intestinal transplantation. Sequencing was performed with immunoSEQ multiplex PCR; in TCRdb, only in-frame clones are kept and a portion is missing. The repertoire includes about 120,000 clones, around 94% of them detected once, and under 1.5% sits in the top ten. These receptors have no known antigen. This sample comprised unstimulated CD8+ T cells sorted from spleen or lymph node cells, obtained before transplant. These receptors all come from a human donor who was the organ donor for an intestinal transplant.

The V call is TRBV5-4, the J call TRBJ1-2; TRBD1 is a possible D gene (6 bases). In germline, CDR1 is SGHNT, CDR2 YYREEE (reference sequence). V shed 0 bases and J shed 8 bases, with 17 bases lying between them. This CDR3 has 15 residues. The CDR3 is CASSLAWDIWDGYTF. CDR3 DNA sequence: TGTGCCAGCAGCTTGGCCTGGGACATCTGGGACGGCTACACCTTC.

V is TRBV6-1 and J is TRBJ2-1; D gene unclear. Per germline, CDR1 MNHNS and CDR2 SASEGT. Trimming pared 5 bases from V and 6 bases from J, leaving 11 bases between. CDR3 size: 13 residues. CDR3 sequence (DNA): TGTGCCAGCAGTTCCCTCCTCGTCAATGAGCAGTTCTTC. This codes for CASSSLLVNEQFF.

This chain joins TRBV27 and TRBJ2-7, with D unclear. Germline lookup yields CDR1 MNHEY and CDR2 SMNVEV (reference sequence). Between the trimmed V and J ends, which lost 3 bases and 3 bases, there was a span of 9 bases. CDR3 length: 13 residues. CDR3 sequence (DNA): TGTGCCAGCAGTTTGGGCTTTAACTACGAGCAGTACTTC. This sequence encodes CASSLGFNYEQYF.

The gene calls are TRBV2 and TRBJ2-1; D call uncertain. V dropped 6 bases and J dropped 12 bases, with 12 bases sitting between them. The CDR3 runs to 11 residues. The germline CDR1 and CDR2 sequences are SNHLY and FYNNEI. CDR3 in DNA: TGTGCCAGCAGGGGGTTAGAAGGGCAGTTCTTC. Its translation is CASRGLEGQFF.

The chain employs TRBV7-8 and TRBJ1-1, with D possibly being TRBD1 (5 bases). V lost 4 bases and J lost 4, with 16 bases in between. The CDR3 is 15 amino acids. Germline V gene lookup returns CDR1 SGHVS and CDR2 FQNEAQ. Written as DNA, the CDR3 is TGTGCCAGCAGCTATGACACAGGTGGGGTCACTGAAGCTTTCTTT. It codes for CASSYDTGGVTEAFF.

V and J are TRBV4-2 and TRBJ2-5, with D perhaps given as TRBD1 or TRBD2 (6 bases each). The CDR3 consists of 14 residues. Per the germline V gene, CDR1 is LGHNA and CDR2 is YNFKEQ. V was trimmed by 0 bases and J by 4 bases, leaving 9 bases between them. CDR3 sequence (DNA): TGTGCCAGCAGCCAAGACGAGGGGGGAGAGACCCAGTACTTC. Amino acid sequence: CASSQDEGGETQYF.

This chain connects TRBV10-3 to TRBJ2-3; no clear D gene. Per the germline V gene, CDR1 is ENHRY and CDR2 is SYGVKD. V dropped 4 bases and J dropped 2 bases, with 7 bases sitting between them. This CDR3 is 13 amino acids long. The CDR3 DNA reads as TGTGCCATCAGTGCAGAAAACACAGATACGCAGTATTTT. Translated: CAISAENTDTQYF.

With respect to this clone: Other nucleotide sequences in the sample specify the same CDR3. J is TRBJ2-1 and V is TRBV27; no clear D gene. This CDR3 contains 13 residues. The V end lost 0 bases, the J end lost 1 base, and 1 base lay between the germline ends. Looked up from germline, CDR1 is MNHEY and CDR2 is SMNVEV (reference sequence). The CDR3 region has the DNA TGTGCCAGCAGTTTATCGTCCTACAATGAGCAGTTCTTC. It encodes CASSLSSYNEQFF.

This clone has just one count. The chain couples TRBV11-2 to TRBJ1-1; 10 bases line up with TRBD1. Germline CDR1 and CDR2: SGHAT and FQNNGV. After removal of 3 bases from V and 0 bases from J, the junction contained 7 bases not matched to a gene. The CDR3 loop spans 17 amino acids. In DNA, the CDR3 is TGTGCCAGCAGCTTCGGACAGGGGGATCTCTTGAACACTGAAGCTTTCTTT. It translates to CASSFGQGDLLNTEAFF.

The chain combines TRBV7-9 with TRBJ2-1, with TRBD2 matching over 15 bases. The CDR3 consists of 16 residues. The germline CDR1 and CDR2 sequences are SEHNR and FQNEAQ (reference sequence). The V and J ends lost 3 bases and 4 bases, in that order; junction bases with no gene match: 1. The CDR3 DNA follows: TGTGCCAGCAGCTTGGGGACTAGCGGGGGGTACAATGAGCAGTTCTTC. This sequence encodes CASSLGTSGGYNEQFF.

This clone appeared once. The chain couples TRBV21-1 to TRBJ1-1. TRBV21-1 counts as a pseudogene. The CDR3 consists of 16 residues. The CDR3 nucleotides read TGTGCCAGCAGCAGTCTCAATCATAGGGAGTTAACTGAAGCTTTCTTT. Its translation: CASSSLNHRELTEAFF.

V usage is TRBV9 and J usage is TRBJ2-7; D may be TRBD1 (6 bases). CDR1 SGDLS and CDR2 YYNGEE come from the germline V gene. V shed 4 bases and J shed 5 bases, with 19 bases lying between them. This CDR3 has 15 residues. The CDR3 loop reads CASSPRRAGVHEQYF. The CDR3, as DNA: TGTGCCAGCAGCCCACGCCGGGCAGGGGTCCACGAGCAGTACTTC. Complete variable domain (other parts from reference TRBV9 and TRBJ2-7): DSGVTQTPKHLITATGQRVTLRCSPRSGDLSVYWYQQSLDQGLQFLIQYYNGEERAKGNILERFSAQQFPDLHSELNLSSLELGDSALYFCASSPRRAGVHEQYFGPGTRLTVT.

CDR3 nucleotide sequence: TGTGCCAGCAGCTTGGGAACTGGACTAGCGGACAATGAGAGGTTCTTC. As protein: CASSLGTGLADNERFF. This chain uses TRBV7-9 with TRBJ2-1; 10 bases line up with TRBD2. The CDR3 has 16 amino acids. The germline gives CDR1 SEHNR, CDR2 FQNEAQ (reference sequence). The V segment lost 3 bases and the J segment 15 bases; nucleotides outside the gene matches: 17.

V usage is TRBV4-1 and J usage is TRBJ1-4, with TRBD1 as a possible D gene (6 bases). Germline-derived CDR1 and CDR2 are MGHRA and YSYEKL. The V end was cut by 3 bases, the J end by 3 bases, with 20 bases between. This CDR3 is 18 amino acids long. In DNA, the CDR3 is TGCGCCAGCAGCCACGGGTTCGGGGGGCTAAGGGCTAATGAAAAACTGTTTTTT. It is translated as CASSHGFGGLRANEKLFF.

The chain carries TRBV19 and TRBJ1-5; D not resolved. Trimming took off 2 bases at V and 6 bases at J, with 20 bases between the two ends. In germline, CDR1 is LNHDA, CDR2 SQIVND (reference sequence). CDR3 length: 17 residues. This CDR3 is CASSIKQRTGEGQPQHF. The CDR3 nucleotides read TGTGCCAGTAGTATAAAACAGAGGACCGGGGAGGGTCAGCCCCAGCATTTT.

The J gene is TRBJ2-3, the V gene TRBV30, with D possibly TRBD2 on 6 matching bases. The V end lost 0 bases, the J end lost 4 bases, and 14 bases lay between the germline ends. The CDR3 has 15 residues. Germline loops: CDR1 GTSNPN, CDR2 SVGIG (reference sequence). The CDR3 spells CAWSVHSGGADTQYF. The CDR3 DNA reads TGTGCCTGGAGTGTACATAGCGGTGGGGCAGATACGCAGTATTTT. The full variable domain, rest sourced from reference TRBV30 and TRBJ2-3, is SQTIHQWPATLVQPVGSPLSLECTVEGTSNPNLYWYRQAAGRGLQLLFYSVGIGQISSEVPQNLSASRPQDRQFILSSKKLLLSDSGFYLCAWSVHSGGADTQYFGPGTRLTVL.

The rearrangement uses TRBV7-8 and TRBJ1-1, with TRBD1 identical over 7 bases. The CDR3 contains 14 residues. The germline V gene has CDR1 SGHVS and CDR2 FQNEAQ. V trimming: 5 bases; J trimming: 0 bases; junction bases outside the gene matches: 3. The CDR3, as DNA: TGTGCCAGCAGCCGGGGACAGATGAACACTGAAGCTTTCTTT. The encoded protein is CASSRGQMNTEAFF.

J is TRBJ2-7 and V is TRBV2; 7 nucleotides agree with TRBD2. This CDR3 is 14 amino acids long. Germline V gives CDR1 SNHLY, CDR2 FYNNEI. The junction had 9 bases not matched to a gene; V was cut back by 6 bases and J by 4 bases. The CDR3 is CASSSGMGPYEQYF. In DNA, the CDR3 is TGTGCCAGCAGCAGCGGGATGGGGCCTTACGAGCAGTACTTC.

The chain recombines TRBV12-5 with TRBJ1-2; TRBD1 agrees at 7 bases. From germline, CDR1 is LGHNT and CDR2 FRNRAP. CDR3 length: 15 residues. Trimming took 4 bases from V and 0 from J; bases not matched to a gene: 5. The CDR3 DNA is TGTGCTAGTGGTTCCCCGGGACAGCCTAACTATGGCTACACCTTC. This translates into CASGSPGQPNYGYTF.

J is TRBJ2-5 and V is TRBV7-9; no clear D gene. Germline lookup yields CDR1 SEHNR and CDR2 FQNEAQ (reference sequence). Trimming pared 0 bases from V and 1 base from J, leaving 9 bases between. This CDR3 spans 15 amino acids. The CDR3 is CASSLAVGAQETQYF. The CDR3 DNA follows: TGTGCCAGCAGCTTAGCGGTCGGAGCCCAAGAGACCCAGTACTTC.

The chain has TRBV2 and TRBJ2-1, with D unclear. The CDR3 extends over 16 amino acids. Germline V gene data show CDR1 as SNHLY and CDR2 as FYNNEI. V dropped 5 bases and J dropped 0 bases, with 14 bases sitting between them. DNA of the CDR3: TGTGCCAGCAGTAGTAGTGACTCCCGCTCCTACAATGAGCAGTTCTTC. Protein: CASSSSDSRSYNEQFF. Full variable domain (missing parts from reference TRBV2 and TRBJ2-1): EPEVTQTPSHQVTQMGQEVILRCVPISNHLYFYWYRQILGQKVEFLVSFYNNEISEKSEIFDDQFSVERPDGSNFTLKIRSTKLEDSAMYFCASSSSDSRSYNEQFFGPGTRLTVL.

This clone was counted once. The chain recombines TRBV27 with TRBJ2-7; 11 bases align to TRBD2. The J segment lost 4 bases and the V segment lost 3 bases, leaving 5 bases of the junction unmatched. The CDR3 loop spans 15 amino acids. The germline CDR1 and CDR2 sequences are MNHEY and SMNVEV (reference sequence). CDR3 protein: CASSFLAGGRYEQYF. The CDR3 bases are TGTGCCAGCAGTTTTCTAGCGGGAGGTCGGTACGAGCAGTACTTC.

V and J are TRBV9 and TRBJ2-5, with 8 bases that match TRBD1. Trimming at V came to 1 base and at J to 5 bases, leaving 1 base not matched to a gene. CDR1 is SGDLS and CDR2 is YYNGEE in the germline V gene. The CDR3 totals 13 residues. CDR3 amino acids: CASSVRDRETQYF. As DNA, the CDR3 is TGTGCCAGCAGCGTAAGGGACAGGGAGACCCAGTACTTC.

V usage is TRBV5-4 and J usage is TRBJ2-7, with 8 bases that match TRBD2. Looked up from germline, CDR1 is SGHNT and CDR2 is YYREEE (reference sequence). V lost 4 bases to trimming and J lost 3 bases; unmatched junction nucleotides: 9. The CDR3 is made up of 15 amino acids. This CDR3 reads CASSQEPAGDYEQYF. The CDR3 DNA follows: TGTGCCAGCAGCCAAGAACCAGCGGGAGACTACGAGCAGTACTTC.

The chain recombines TRBV15 with TRBJ2-1, with 8 nucleotides matching TRBD2. CDR3 length: 15 residues. Germline values: CDR1 LNHNV, CDR2 YYDKDF (reference sequence). Trimming removed 0 bases from V and 6 bases from J; junction bases left unmatched: 4. CDR3 amino acids: CATSREGLVLNEQFF. The CDR3 nucleotides are TGTGCCACCAGCAGAGAGGGACTAGTGCTCAATGAGCAGTTCTTC.

The chain carries TRBV10-3 and TRBJ2-1, with a tentative D call TRBD2 (5 bases). Per the germline V gene, CDR1 is ENHRY and CDR2 is SYGVKD. Trimming took off 4 bases at V and 2 bases at J, with 9 bases between the two ends. The length of the CDR3 is 14 residues. CDR3 loop: CAISVEGAYNEQFF. The CDR3 DNA follows: TGTGCCATCAGTGTCGAGGGAGCCTACAATGAGCAGTTCTTC.

The chain carries TRBV28 and TRBJ1-1; TRBD1 is a possible D gene (5 bases). V was shortened by 1 base and J by 4 bases, with 10 bases between the two germline ends. This CDR3 is built from 14 residues. CDR1 is MDHEN, CDR2 SYDVKM, per germline. The CDR3 sequence is CASSLLGLSTEAFF. The CDR3 DNA is TGTGCCAGCAGTTTATTGGGGCTAAGCACTGAAGCTTTCTTT. The variable domain in full, with the rest retrieved from reference TRBV28 and TRBJ1-1, is DVKVTQSSRYLVKRTGEKVFLECVQDMDHENMFWYRQDPGLGLRLIYFSYDVKMKEKGDIPEGYSVSREKKERFSLILESASTNQTSMYLCASSLLGLSTEAFFGQGTRLTVV.